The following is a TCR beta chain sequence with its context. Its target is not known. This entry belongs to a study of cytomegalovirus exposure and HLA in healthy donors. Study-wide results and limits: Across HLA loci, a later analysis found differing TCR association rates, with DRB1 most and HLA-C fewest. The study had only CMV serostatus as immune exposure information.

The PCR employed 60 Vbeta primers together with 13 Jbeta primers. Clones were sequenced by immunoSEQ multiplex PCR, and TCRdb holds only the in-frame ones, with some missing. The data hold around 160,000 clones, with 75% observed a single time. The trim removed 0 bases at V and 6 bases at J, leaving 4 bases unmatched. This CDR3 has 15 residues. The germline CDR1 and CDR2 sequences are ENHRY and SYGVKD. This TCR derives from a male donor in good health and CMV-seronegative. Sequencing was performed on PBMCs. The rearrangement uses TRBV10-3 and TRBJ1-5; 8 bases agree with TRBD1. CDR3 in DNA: TGTGCCATCAGTGAGTCAGACAGGGGTTTTCAGCCCCAGCATTTT. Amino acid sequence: CAISESDRGFQPQHF.